One and the same sample provided the 9 T cell receptor beta chains below, sequenced in a study of T cell repertoires in aging, cancer and after chemotherapy. TCR beta rearrangements were amplified from peripheral blood genomic DNA. A mixed TRB-A/B primer pool amplified rearranged TRB by multiplex touch-down PCR. TCRdb re-derived calls from the multiplex PCR reads in MiXCR, one entry per CDR3 protein. The sample lists under 450 distinct CDR3 sequences; roughly a fifth were seen once. The sequenced sample consisted of blood. These receptors came from a human donor with a blood cancer.

This clonotype was found a few times. The chain combines TRBV5-6 with TRBJ1-3; D gene ambiguous. CDR1 and CDR2 from the germline V gene are SGHDT and YYEEEE. V was trimmed by 4 bases and J by 4 bases, leaving 15 bases between them. This CDR3 is built from 15 residues. The CDR3: CASSPTGGTGNTIYF. The DNA for the CDR3 is TGTGCCAGCAGCCCAACCGGTGGAACCGGAAACACCATATATTTT.

In its sample, this clonotype is medium-sized. J is TRBJ1-6 and V is TRBV27, with 9 bases matching TRBD1. The CDR3 totals 15 residues. Germline CDR1 is MNHEY and CDR2 is SMNVEV (reference sequence). Germline trimming cut 7 bases from V and 10 bases from J; bases unmatched to any gene: 11. CDR3 in amino acids: CASTSWGQGDSPLHF. Written as DNA, the CDR3 is TGTGCCAGCACCTCATGGGGACAGGGAGACTCACCCCTCCACTTT.

This clonotype is classed as large (0.1 to 1%). The J gene is TRBJ2-3, the V gene TRBV6-5, with no clear D. Germline CDR1 is MNHEY and CDR2 is SVGAGI. V was trimmed by 4 bases and J by 2 bases, leaving 10 bases between them. The CDR3 sequence is 14 residues long. CDR3 coding DNA: TGTGCCAGCAGTTCCGAAAGATACACAGATACGCAGTATTTT. Amino acid sequence: CASSSERYTDTQYF.

In DNA form, the CDR3 reads TGTGCCAGCAGTTTCAGACAGGGGGATAACTCTGGGGCCAACGTCCTGACTTTC. It encodes CASSFRQGDNSGANVLTF. The chain uses TRBV6-5 and TRBJ2-6, with 9 bases lining up with TRBD1. The CDR3 loop spans 18 amino acids. Germline V CDR1 and CDR2: MNHEY, SVGAGI. V shed 4 bases and J 0 bases; nucleotides not matched to a gene: 7.

The V gene is TRBV18, the J gene TRBJ2-2; 10 bases align to TRBD1. V dropped 2 bases and J dropped 4; count of bases not matched to a gene: 4. Germline lookup yields CDR1 KGHSH and CDR2 LQKENI. The CDR3 is 16 amino acids. The CDR3 loop reads CASSPRQGAGTGELFF. The CDR3 bases are TGTGCCAGCTCACCAAGACAGGGGGCCGGCACCGGGGAGCTGTTTTTT.

This clonotype has just a few counts. The chain has TRBV7-2 and TRBJ2-5; 10 bases match TRBD2. Looked up from germline, CDR1 is SGHTA and CDR2 is FQGNSA. The CDR3 contains 14 residues. V lost 5 bases, J lost 5 bases, and 5 bases stayed unmatched. The CDR3 nucleotides read TGTGCCAGCAGCACAGCGGGGGGGAGGGAGACCCAGTACTTC. This translates into CASSTAGGRETQYF.

This clonotype is categorized as large. The chain is built from TRBV19 and TRBJ1-3; no reliable D call. The germline CDR1 and CDR2 sequences are LNHDA and SQIVND (reference sequence). Trimming removed 9 bases from V and 3 bases from J, with 18 bases in between. This CDR3 spans 15 amino acids. CDR3 in DNA: TGTGCCAGCCGCTTCTTGCGTGGGAATGGAAACACCATATATTTT. Amino acid sequence: CASRFLRGNGNTIYF. Combining the CDR3 with reference TRBV19 and TRBJ1-3 gives the whole variable domain DGGITQSPKYLFRKEGQNVTLSCEQNLNHDAMYWYRQDPGQGLRLIYYSQIVNDFQKGDIAEGYSVSREKKESFPLTVTSAQKNPTAFYLCASRFLRGNGNTIYFGEGSWLTVV.

By sample fraction, this clonotype is medium-sized (0.01 to 0.1%). The CDR3 sequence: CASTPGRERDTQYF. The CDR3, as DNA: TGTGCCAGCACCCCTGGGCGGGAGCGAGATACGCAGTATTTT. The chain has TRBV12-3 or TRBV12-4 and TRBJ2-3; 7 bases are shared with TRBD2. The CDR3 spans 14 residues. After removal of 7 bases from V and 5 bases from J, the junction contained 9 bases not matched to a gene.

Remarks on this clonotype: Because the CDR3 is missing its conserved closing phenylalanine or tryptophan, this is likely a read error. V gene TRBV6-5 combines with J gene TRBJ2-7; D is unclear. V lost 0 bases, J lost 6 bases, and 9 bases lay in between. The CDR3 length is 13 residues. Germline lookup yields CDR1 MNHEY and CDR2 SVGAGI. The CDR3 sequence: CASSYSSGFEQYS. CDR3 sequence (DNA): TGTGCCAGCAGTTACTCGTCGGGCTTCGAGCAGTACTCC.